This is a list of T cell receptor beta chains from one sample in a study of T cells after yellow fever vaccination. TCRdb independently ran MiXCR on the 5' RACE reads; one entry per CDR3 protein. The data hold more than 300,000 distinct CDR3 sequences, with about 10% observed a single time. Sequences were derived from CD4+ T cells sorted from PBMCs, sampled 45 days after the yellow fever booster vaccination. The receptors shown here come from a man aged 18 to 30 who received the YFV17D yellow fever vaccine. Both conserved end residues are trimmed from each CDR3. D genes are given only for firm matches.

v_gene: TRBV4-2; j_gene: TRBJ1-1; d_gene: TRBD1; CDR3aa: ASSHPGQAATEAF
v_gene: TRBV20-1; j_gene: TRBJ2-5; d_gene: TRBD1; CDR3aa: SVQVRGQETQY
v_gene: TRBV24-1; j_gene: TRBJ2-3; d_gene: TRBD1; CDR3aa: AIQGRVTDTQY
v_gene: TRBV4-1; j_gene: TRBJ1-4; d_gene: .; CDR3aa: ASSHGTLATNEKLF
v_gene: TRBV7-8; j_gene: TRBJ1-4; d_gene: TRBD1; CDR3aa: ASSSRGQGEKLF
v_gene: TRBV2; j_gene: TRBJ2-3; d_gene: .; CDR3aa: ASSDLDTQY
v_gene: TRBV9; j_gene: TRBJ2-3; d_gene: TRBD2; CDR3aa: ASSAPLAGENPSTDTQY
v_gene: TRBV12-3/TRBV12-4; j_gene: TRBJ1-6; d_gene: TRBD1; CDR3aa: ASRGSGTGWNSPLH
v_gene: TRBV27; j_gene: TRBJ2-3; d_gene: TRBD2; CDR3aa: ASSSERGTDTQY
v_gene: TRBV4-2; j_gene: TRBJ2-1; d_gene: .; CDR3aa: ASSQEGRNEQF
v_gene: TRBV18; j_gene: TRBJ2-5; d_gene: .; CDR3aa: ASSPAQVYQETQY
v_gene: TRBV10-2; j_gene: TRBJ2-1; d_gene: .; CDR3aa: ASSEVGPVWGEQF
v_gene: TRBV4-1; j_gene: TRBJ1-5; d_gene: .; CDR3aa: ASSQVITRDSNQPQH
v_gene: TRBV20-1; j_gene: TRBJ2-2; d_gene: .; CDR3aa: SARDLYTSLLF
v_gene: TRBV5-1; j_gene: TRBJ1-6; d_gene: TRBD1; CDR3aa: ASSLSGQGADSPLH
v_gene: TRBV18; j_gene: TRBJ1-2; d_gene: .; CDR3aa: ASSRTTEEGYT
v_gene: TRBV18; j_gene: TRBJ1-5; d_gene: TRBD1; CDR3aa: ASSPNRGDQPQH
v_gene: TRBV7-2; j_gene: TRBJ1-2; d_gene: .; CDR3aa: ASSTTGAFAYGYT
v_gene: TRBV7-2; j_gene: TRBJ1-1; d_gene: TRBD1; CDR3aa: ASSLQGAQNTEAF
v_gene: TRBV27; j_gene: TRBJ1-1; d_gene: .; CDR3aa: ASSLSWRNTEAF
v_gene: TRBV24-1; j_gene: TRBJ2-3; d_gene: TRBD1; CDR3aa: ATSGYRGSRDTQY
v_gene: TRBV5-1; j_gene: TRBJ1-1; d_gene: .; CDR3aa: ASSLSQGGLGTEAF
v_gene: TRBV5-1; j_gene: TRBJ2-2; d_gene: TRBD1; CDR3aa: ASSLYPRGSTGELF
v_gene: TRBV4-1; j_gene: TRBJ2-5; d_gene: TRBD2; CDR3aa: ASSQETSGQETQY
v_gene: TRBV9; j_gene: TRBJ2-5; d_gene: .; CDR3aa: ASSVGHTPETQY
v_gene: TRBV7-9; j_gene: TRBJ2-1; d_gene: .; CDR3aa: ASSPRGTPSSYNEQF
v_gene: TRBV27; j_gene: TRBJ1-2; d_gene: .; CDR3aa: ASSLYAQGAKGYT
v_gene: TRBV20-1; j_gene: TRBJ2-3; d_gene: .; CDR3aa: SAITGMRVTDTQY
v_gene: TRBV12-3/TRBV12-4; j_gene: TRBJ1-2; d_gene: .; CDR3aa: ASSLEYGVYGYT
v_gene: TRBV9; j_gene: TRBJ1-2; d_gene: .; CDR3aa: ASTKGQGNYGYT
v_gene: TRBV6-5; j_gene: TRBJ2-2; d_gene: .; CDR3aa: ASSYSGGAGELF
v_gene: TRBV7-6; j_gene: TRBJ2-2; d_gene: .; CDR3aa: ASSLAAPVGTGELF
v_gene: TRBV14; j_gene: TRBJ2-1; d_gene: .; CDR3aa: ASSRQTYNEQF
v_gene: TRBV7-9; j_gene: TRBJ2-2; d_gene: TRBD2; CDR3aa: ASSLGWTSGNTGELF
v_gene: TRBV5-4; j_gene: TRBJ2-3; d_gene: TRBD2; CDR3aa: ASSLKLAGKTDTQY
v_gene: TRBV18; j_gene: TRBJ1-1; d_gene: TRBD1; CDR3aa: ASSPSMGQFETNTEAF
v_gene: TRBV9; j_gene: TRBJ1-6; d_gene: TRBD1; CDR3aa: ASSVGQGGPPLH
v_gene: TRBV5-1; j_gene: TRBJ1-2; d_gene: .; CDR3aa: ASSLGARGYT